These T cell receptor beta chains were read from a single sample in a study of neurological immune-mediated disorders. TCRdb redid the calling of the 5' RACE reads with MiXCR, one entry per CDR3 protein. The sample lists about 88,000 distinct CDR3 sequences, roughly 4% occurring once. Sample: PBMCs. The source is a woman between 18 and 29 years old with multiple sclerosis. Each CDR3 is given with its conserved first and last residue. The order of the fields is V gene, J gene, CDR3 protein.

TRBV9	TRBJ2-3	CASSVASSDTQYF
TRBV10-3	TRBJ2-7	CAAQTAYEQYF
TRBV4-3	TRBJ2-2	CASSQKGGTGNTGELFF
TRBV7-2	TRBJ2-5	CASSLGASGVLGGTQYF
TRBV5-1	TRBJ1-1	CASSLDPNRNTEAFF
TRBV7-2	TRBJ2-1	CASSLKYPGQGVRNEQFF
TRBV7-9	TRBJ2-5	CATAGLAGGETQYF
TRBV4-2	TRBJ1-1	CASSQASTGVTEAFF
TRBV6-4	TRBJ2-1	CATSGQGHRGDEQFF
TRBV5-1	TRBJ2-2	CASSFEGAITGELFF
TRBV9	TRBJ2-3	CASSVAFTLGDTQYF
TRBV2	TRBJ2-1	CASSEGTSGMNEQFF
TRBV20-1	TRBJ2-1	CSAASGTSGSNEQFF
TRBV6-5	TRBJ2-7	CASSTPWSEEQYF
TRBV5-1	TRBJ1-4	CASSSTGGRQATNEKLFF
TRBV20-1	TRBJ1-1	CSARDPRGGTEAFF
TRBV12-3/TRBV12-4	TRBJ2-3	CASSRLVGPSTDTQYF
TRBV5-1	TRBJ2-1	CASSITGPQYNEQFF
TRBV5-1	TRBJ2-1	CASSLAGTKRTQAQFF
TRBV6-5	TRBJ1-1	CASSYDAGDSNTEAFF
TRBV5-1	TRBJ2-2	CASSLGQTNTGELFF
TRBV4-2	TRBJ2-1	CASSHPASGGANEQFF
TRBV28	TRBJ2-1	CASSNPGSGYNEQFF
TRBV5-1	TRBJ2-1	CASSLSEFDEQFF
TRBV5-1	TRBJ2-3	CASSFSLAGADTQYF
TRBV11-2	TRBJ1-5	CASRKQGDQPQHF
TRBV5-6	TRBJ1-5	CASSPGQFQPQHF
TRBV10-3	TRBJ2-7	CATSPGTNVYEQYF
TRBV30	TRBJ1-2	CAWSVGTGRNYGYTF
TRBV5-1	TRBJ1-1	CASSGKQGGFTEAFF
TRBV18	TRBJ1-5	CASSPETGGNQPQHF
TRBV7-8	TRBJ1-1	CASSLRTREGEAFF
TRBV5-1	TRBJ1-5	CASSLAAGSNQPQHF
TRBV7-2	TRBJ1-2	CASSRGQGTDYGYTF
TRBV20-1	TRBJ1-2	CSAREKNYGYTF
TRBV5-6	TRBJ2-7	CASSPTGWYEQYF
TRBV28	TRBJ1-5	CASSSGTGLPVSNKTQNF
TRBV7-2	TRBJ2-2	CASSPFGGTGELFF
TRBV13	TRBJ2-5	CASTWRGRGQETQYF
TRBV11-2	TRBJ1-4	CASSKRDSRGTNEKLFF
TRBV5-1	TRBJ2-7	CASSVTGNYEQYF
TRBV28	TRBJ2-3	CASSFRGIITDTQYF
TRBV7-2	TRBJ1-1	CASSFRTVNTEAFF
TRBV20-1	TRBJ2-1	CSARDRQGKRNEQFF
TRBV7-7	TRBJ2-1	CASSLDVAGGSDEQFF
TRBV24-1	TRBJ2-3	CATSDSDRGADTQYF
TRBV5-1	TRBJ2-7	CASSSEGLADYEQYF
TRBV6-2/TRBV6-3	TRBJ1-1	CATNRRRGANTEAFF
TRBV9	TRBJ1-6	CASSVADRGRSVLHF
TRBV12-3/TRBV12-4	TRBJ2-4	CASSSSGGLAKNIQYF
TRBV27	TRBJ2-5	CASSSSYRTYQETQYF
TRBV4-1	TRBJ2-7	CASSNSGQTYLREQYF
TRBV2	TRBJ1-2	CASRQINYGYTF
TRBV20-1	TRBJ2-1	CSAPGGTDYNEQFF
TRBV7-2	TRBJ2-7	CASIPDRGSYEQYF